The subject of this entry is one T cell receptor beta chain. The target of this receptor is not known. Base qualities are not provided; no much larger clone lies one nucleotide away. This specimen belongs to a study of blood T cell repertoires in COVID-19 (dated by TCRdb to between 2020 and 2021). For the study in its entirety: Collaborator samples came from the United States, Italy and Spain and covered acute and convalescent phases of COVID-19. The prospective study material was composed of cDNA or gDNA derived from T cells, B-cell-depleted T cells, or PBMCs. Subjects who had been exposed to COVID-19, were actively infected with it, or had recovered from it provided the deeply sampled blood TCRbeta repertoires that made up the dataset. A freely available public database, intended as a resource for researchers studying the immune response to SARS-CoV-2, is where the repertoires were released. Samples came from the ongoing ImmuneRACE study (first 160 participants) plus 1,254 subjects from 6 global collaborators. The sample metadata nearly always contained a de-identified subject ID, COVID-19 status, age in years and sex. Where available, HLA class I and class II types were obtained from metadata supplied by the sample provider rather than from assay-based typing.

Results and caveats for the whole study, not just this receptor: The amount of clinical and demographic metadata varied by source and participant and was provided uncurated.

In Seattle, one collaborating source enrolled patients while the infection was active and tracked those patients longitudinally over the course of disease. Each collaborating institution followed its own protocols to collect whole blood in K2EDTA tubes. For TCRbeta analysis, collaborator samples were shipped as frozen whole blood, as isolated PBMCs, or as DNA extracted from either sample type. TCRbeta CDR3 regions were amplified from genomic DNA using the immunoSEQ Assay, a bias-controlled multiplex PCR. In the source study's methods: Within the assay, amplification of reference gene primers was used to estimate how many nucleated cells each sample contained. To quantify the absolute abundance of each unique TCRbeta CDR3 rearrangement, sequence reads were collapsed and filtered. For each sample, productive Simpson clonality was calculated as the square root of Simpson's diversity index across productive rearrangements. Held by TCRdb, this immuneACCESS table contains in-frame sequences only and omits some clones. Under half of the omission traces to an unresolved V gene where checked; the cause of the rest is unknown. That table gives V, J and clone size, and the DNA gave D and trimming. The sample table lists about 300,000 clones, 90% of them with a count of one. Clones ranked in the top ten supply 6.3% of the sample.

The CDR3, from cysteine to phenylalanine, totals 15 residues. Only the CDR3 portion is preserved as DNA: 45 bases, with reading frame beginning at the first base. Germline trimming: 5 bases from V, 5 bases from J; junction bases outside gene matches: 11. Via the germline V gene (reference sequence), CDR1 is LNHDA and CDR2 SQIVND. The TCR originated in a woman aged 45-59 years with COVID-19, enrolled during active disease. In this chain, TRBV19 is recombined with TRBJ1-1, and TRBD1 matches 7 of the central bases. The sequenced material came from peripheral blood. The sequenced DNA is TGTGCCAGTAGTTCCCAGGAGACAGGGCGGACTGAAGCTTTCTTT. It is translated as CASSSQETGRTEAFF.